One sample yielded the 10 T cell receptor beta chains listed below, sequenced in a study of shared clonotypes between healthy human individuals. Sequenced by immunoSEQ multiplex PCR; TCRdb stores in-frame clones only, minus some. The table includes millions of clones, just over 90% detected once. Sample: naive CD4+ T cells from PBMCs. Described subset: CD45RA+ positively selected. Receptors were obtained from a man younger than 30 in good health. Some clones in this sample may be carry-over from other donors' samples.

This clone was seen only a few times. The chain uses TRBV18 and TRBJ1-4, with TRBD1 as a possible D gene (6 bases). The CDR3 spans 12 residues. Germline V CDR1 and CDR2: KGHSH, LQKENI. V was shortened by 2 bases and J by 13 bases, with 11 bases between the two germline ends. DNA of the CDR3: TGTGCCAGCTCACCAATGGGGGGCGGACTGTTTTTT. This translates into CASSPMGGGLFF. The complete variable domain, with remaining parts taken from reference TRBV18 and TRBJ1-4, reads NAGVMQNPRHLVRRRGQEARLRCSPMKGHSHVYWYRQLPEEGLKFMVYLQKENIIDESGMPKERFSAEFPKEGPSILRIQQVVRGDSAAYFCASSPMGGGLFFGSGTQLSVL.

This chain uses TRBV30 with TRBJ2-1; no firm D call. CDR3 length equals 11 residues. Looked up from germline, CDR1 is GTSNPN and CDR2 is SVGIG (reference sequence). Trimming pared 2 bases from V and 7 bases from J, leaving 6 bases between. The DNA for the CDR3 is TGTGCCTGGAGTATAAGGAATGAGCAGTTCTTC. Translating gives CAWSIRNEQFF.

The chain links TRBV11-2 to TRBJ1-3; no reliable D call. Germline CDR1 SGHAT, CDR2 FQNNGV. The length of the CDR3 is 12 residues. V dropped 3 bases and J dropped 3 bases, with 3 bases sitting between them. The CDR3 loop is CASSLNGNTIYF. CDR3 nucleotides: TGTGCCAGCAGCTTGAATGGAAACACCATATATTTT.

Here the CDR3 DNA reads TGTGCCGGGAAGCGGGAGGCGAACTACAATGAGCAGTTCTTC. Translating it yields CAGKREANYNEQFF. V gene TRBV30 combines with J gene TRBJ2-1, with 9 bases fitting TRBD2. Germline CDR1 is GTSNPN and CDR2 is SVGIG (reference sequence). The CDR3 runs 14 residues. Unmatched junction bases numbered 8, after V lost 8 bases and J lost 3 bases.

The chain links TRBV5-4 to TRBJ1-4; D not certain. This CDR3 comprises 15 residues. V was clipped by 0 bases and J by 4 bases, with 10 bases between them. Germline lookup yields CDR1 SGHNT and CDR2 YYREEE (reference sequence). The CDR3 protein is CASSLEAEGNEKLFF. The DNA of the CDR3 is TGTGCCAGCAGCTTGGAGGCAGAAGGTAATGAAAAACTGTTTTTT.

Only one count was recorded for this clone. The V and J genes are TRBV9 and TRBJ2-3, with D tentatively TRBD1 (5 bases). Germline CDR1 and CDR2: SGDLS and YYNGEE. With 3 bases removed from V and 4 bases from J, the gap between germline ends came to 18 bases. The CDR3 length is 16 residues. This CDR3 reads CASSARQLSSADTQYF. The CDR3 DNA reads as TGTGCCAGCAGCGCTAGACAGCTCTCATCTGCAGATACGCAGTATTTT. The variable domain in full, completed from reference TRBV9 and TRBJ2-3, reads DSGVTQTPKHLITATGQRVTLRCSPRSGDLSVYWYQQSLDQGLQFLIQYYNGEERAKGNILERFSAQQFPDLHSELNLSSLELGDSALYFCASSARQLSSADTQYFGPGTRLTVL.

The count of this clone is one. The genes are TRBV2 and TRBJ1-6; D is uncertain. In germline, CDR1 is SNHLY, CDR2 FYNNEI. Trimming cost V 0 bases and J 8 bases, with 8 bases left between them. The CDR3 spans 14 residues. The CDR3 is CASSEAGSDSPLHF. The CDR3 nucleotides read TGTGCCAGCAGTGAAGCGGGCTCGGATTCACCCCTCCACTTT.

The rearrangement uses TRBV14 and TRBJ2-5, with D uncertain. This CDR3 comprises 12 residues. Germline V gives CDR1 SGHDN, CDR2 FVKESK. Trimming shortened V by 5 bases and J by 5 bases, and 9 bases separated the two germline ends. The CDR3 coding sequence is TGTGCCAGCAGCACTAATGGGGAGACCCAGTACTTC. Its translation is CASSTNGETQYF.

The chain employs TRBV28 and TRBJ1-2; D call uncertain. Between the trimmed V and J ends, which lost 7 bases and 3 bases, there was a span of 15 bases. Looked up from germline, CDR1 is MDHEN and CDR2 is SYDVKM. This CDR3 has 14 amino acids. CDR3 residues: CASNPGGRDYGYTF. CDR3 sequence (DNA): TGTGCCAGCAATCCGGGAGGAAGGGACTATGGCTACACCTTC.

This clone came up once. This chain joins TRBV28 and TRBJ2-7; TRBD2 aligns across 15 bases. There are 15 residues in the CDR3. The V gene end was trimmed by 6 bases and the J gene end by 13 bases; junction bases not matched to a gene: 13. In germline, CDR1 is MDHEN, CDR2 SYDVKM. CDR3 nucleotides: TGTGCCAGCAGGGGGACGGGACTAGCGGGGGGCGGACGATACTTC. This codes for CASRGTGLAGGGRYF.